This T cell receptor (beta chain) comes out of a study of cytomegalovirus exposure and HLA in healthy donors. The PCR had 60 Vbeta and 13 Jbeta primers. Generated by immunoSEQ multiplex PCR, the TCRdb table keeps only in-frame clones and is missing some. The sample totals more than 200,000 clones. Germline lookup yields CDR1 SGHVS and CDR2 FNYEAQ. Losses at the gene ends were 5 bases for V and 0 bases for J; bases not matched to a gene: 8. The CDR3 extends over 16 amino acids. This clonotype originated in a woman in her twenties or thirties in good health and CMV-seropositive. The sample was PBMCs. The rearrangement uses TRBV7-6 and TRBJ1-1; 8 bases match TRBD1. DNA of the CDR3: TGTGCCAGCAGCCAGACAGGGGAGGGCATGAACACTGAAGCTTTCTTT. Its translation: CASSQTGEGMNTEAFF.